The clone carrying this T cell receptor (beta chain) was counted only a few times. Its antigen is currently unknown. At one of its ends the junction is not consistent with the germline gene, which may arise from a read error. The data stem from a study of immune evolution from preneoplasia to lung adenocarcinoma. Study outcomes and limitations: From normal lung to invasive adenocarcinoma, top clone frequencies appeared to decrease.

Only in-frame clones appear in the TCRdb table, and some are missing; sequencing was by immunoSEQ multiplex PCR. The sample lists about 4,600 clones, roughly 70% seen once, with about 8.1% in the top ten. Germline V gene lookup returns CDR1 SSHAT and CDR2 FNYEAQ (reference sequence). The CDR3 consists of 13 residues. Patients had resection in Japan or China between the mid-2010s and the late 2010s. Each case's diagnosis was confirmed by two pathologists on H&E. The clonotype was recovered from a person aged 60-79 years with lung adenocarcinoma. The rearrangement joins TRBV7-7 to TRBJ1-3; 7 nucleotides align to TRBD1. Sequencing used FFPE adjacent normal lung tissue. The CDR3: CASSQGVGNTIYF. The CDR3 coding sequence is TGTGCTAGCAGCCAGGGGGTGGGAAACACCATATATTTT.